This T cell receptor beta chain comes out of a study of T cells after yellow fever vaccination. Trimming cost V 0 bases and J 7 bases; bases outside gene matches: 12. The CDR3 has 17 residues. Germline V CDR1 and CDR2: LGHNA, YNFKEQ. In TCRdb, the 5' RACE reads were re-called with MiXCR into one record per CDR3 protein. The top ten clones hold approximately 3% of a sample with more than 300,000 distinct CDR3 sequences, about 11% of them seen once. The material was CD4+ T cells sorted from PBMCs, obtained 45 days after the yellow fever booster vaccination. V usage is TRBV4-2 and J usage is TRBJ2-1, with TRBD2 identical over 7 bases. This TCR was sampled from a man aged 18 to 30 who received the YFV17D yellow fever vaccine. The CDR3 DNA sequence: TGTGCCAGCAGCCAAGATTGGGATTCGGGGGGAGGAAATGAGCAGTTCTTC. Its translation is CASSQDWDSGGGNEQFF.